The 12 T cell receptor beta chains reported below all come from one sample, sequenced in a study of multiple sclerosis patients with progressive multifocal leukoencephalopathy. The method was immunoSEQ multiplex PCR; TCRdb's version includes in-frame clones alone and lacks a portion of them. The sample yields tens of thousands of clones, about 90% seen once. Time point: time of PML onset. Sequenced here: PBMCs, sampled from a patient treated with natalizumab. These receptors were taken from a human donor with progressive multifocal leukoencephalopathy.

This clone was seen a single time. This chain connects TRBV18 to TRBJ1-2; TRBD1 is a possible D gene (5 bases). V gave up 2 bases and J gave up 0 bases, with 10 bases separating them. This CDR3 has 15 amino acids. In germline, CDR1 is KGHSH, CDR2 LQKENI. The CDR3 sequence: CASSPGQGANYGYTF. The CDR3 DNA sequence: TGTGCCAGCTCACCAGGGCAGGGAGCTAACTATGGCTACACCTTC.

This clone was observed a single time. V gene TRBV7-8 combines with J gene TRBJ2-5; D is unclear. The J call is doubtful: the DNA matches TRBJ2-7 better. The germline gives CDR1 SGHVS, CDR2 FQNEAQ. The CDR3 loop spans 14 amino acids. The CDR3 bases are TGTGCCAGCAGCTTACGGCGGAACTCCTACGAGCAGTACTTC. Its translation: CASSLRRNSYEQYF.

The chain links TRBV29-1 to TRBJ1-5; D is perhaps TRBD1 (6 bases). This CDR3 has 13 amino acids. In germline, CDR1 is SQVTM, CDR2 ANQGSEA. The germline V and J ends were trimmed by 7 bases and 1 base, with 11 bases remaining between them. In DNA, the CDR3 is TGCAGCGCTTCAACAGGGAGCAATCAGCCCCAGCATTTT. This sequence encodes CSASTGSNQPQHF.

The chain recombines TRBV9 with TRBJ2-2; the D gene is possibly TRBD1 (5 bases). The germline V gene encodes CDR1 SGDLS and CDR2 YYNGEE. The V end lost 3 bases, the J end lost 6 bases, and 12 bases lay between the germline ends. CDR3 length: 14 amino acids. The CDR3 spells CASSAEQVAGELFF. The CDR3 region has the DNA TGTGCCAGCAGCGCCGAACAGGTTGCCGGGGAGCTGTTTTTT.

J is TRBJ2-7 and V is TRBV4-1; D may be TRBD2 (5 bases). Germline V gene data show CDR1 as MGHRA and CDR2 as YSYEKL. Trimming left V 5 bases short and J 0 bases short, with 14 bases between. The CDR3 has 15 amino acids. CDR3 sequence reads: CASSMQAESSYEQYF. CDR3 DNA sequence: TGCGCCAGCAGCATGCAAGCGGAGAGCTCCTACGAGCAGTACTTC.

The J gene is TRBJ2-3, the V gene TRBV4-3, with 12 positions matching TRBD2. This CDR3 contains 16 residues. V shed 4 bases and J 3 bases; nucleotides not matched to a gene: 5. Germline V gives CDR1 LGHNA, CDR2 YSLEER. CDR3 nucleotides: TGCGCCAGCAGCCTCAGACTAGCGGGAGAGACAGATACGCAGTATTTT. Translated: CASSLRLAGETDTQYF.

V gene TRBV10-3 combines with J gene TRBJ2-7, with D possibly TRBD1 on 5 matching bases. CDR1 is ENHRY and CDR2 is SYGVKD in the germline V gene. Trimming took 6 bases from V and 0 from J, leaving 21 bases between them. The CDR3 loop spans 17 amino acids. The CDR3 DNA reads TGTGCCATCAGGACATTCGTTCAGGGAAGGAGCTCCTACGAGCAGTACTTC. It is translated as CAIRTFVQGRSSYEQYF.

The rearrangement uses TRBV7-9 and TRBJ2-3; D might be TRBD1 (6 bases). The CDR3 has 17 amino acids. V dropped 1 base and J dropped 2 bases, with 16 bases sitting between them. Germline loops: CDR1 SEHNR, CDR2 FQNEAQ (reference sequence). CDR3 loop: CASSLGSHRAFTDTQYF. CDR3 DNA sequence: TGTGCCAGCAGCTTAGGATCCCACAGGGCCTTCACAGATACGCAGTATTTT.

The DNA for the CDR3 is TGTGCCAGCAGACTTGCTACGACAGGGGGCGAGACCCAGTACTTC. It is translated as CASRLATTGGETQYF. The rearrangement joins TRBV27 to TRBJ2-5; TRBD1 matches 10 bases. The CDR3 runs to 15 residues. CDR1 is MNHEY and CDR2 is SMNVEV in the germline V gene (reference sequence). Losses at the gene ends were 6 bases for V and 5 bases for J; bases not matched to a gene: 9.

V and J are TRBV30 and TRBJ2-5; D may match TRBD1 or TRBD2 (5 bases each). The V gene lost 7 bases and the J gene lost 5 bases, with 14 bases spanning the gap. The CDR3 consists of 12 residues. Looked up from germline, CDR1 is GTSNPN and CDR2 is SVGIG (reference sequence). CDR3 in DNA: TGTGCCTTCAGCCGGGGCGGGGAGACCCAGTACTTC. As protein: CAFSRGGETQYF.

This chain joins TRBV7-9 and TRBJ2-6; 7 bases are shared with TRBD2. The germline V gene encodes CDR1 SEHNR and CDR2 FQNEAQ (reference sequence). The CDR3 is made up of 16 amino acids. V lost 5 bases, J lost 3 bases, and 7 bases stayed unmatched. The CDR3 spells CASSTGGSSGANVLTF. In DNA form, the CDR3 reads TGTGCCAGCAGCACCGGGGGGTCGAGTGGGGCCAACGTCCTGACTTTC.

This clone was recorded a few times. The chain couples TRBV6-5 to TRBJ1-1; D perhaps matches TRBD1 (5 bases). CDR3 length: 12 amino acids. Trimming took off 2 bases at V and 5 bases at J, with 6 bases between the two ends. CDR1 MNHEY and CDR2 SVGAGI come from the germline V gene. DNA of the CDR3: TGTGCCAGCAGTTACGGGGGGACTGAAGCTTTCTTT. Translation: CASSYGGTEAFF.